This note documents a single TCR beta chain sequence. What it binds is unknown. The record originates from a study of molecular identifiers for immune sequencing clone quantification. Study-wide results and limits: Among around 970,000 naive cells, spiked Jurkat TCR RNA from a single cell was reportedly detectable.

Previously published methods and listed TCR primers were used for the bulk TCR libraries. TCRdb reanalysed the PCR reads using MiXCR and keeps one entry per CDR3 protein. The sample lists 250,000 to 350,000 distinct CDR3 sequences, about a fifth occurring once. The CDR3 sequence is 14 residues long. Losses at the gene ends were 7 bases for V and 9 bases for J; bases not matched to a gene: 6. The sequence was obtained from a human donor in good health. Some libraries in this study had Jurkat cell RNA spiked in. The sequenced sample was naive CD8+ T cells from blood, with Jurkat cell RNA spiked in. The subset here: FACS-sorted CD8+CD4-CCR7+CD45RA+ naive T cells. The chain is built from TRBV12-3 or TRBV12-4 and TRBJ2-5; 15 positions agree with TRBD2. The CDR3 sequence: CASKSGLAGGAQYF. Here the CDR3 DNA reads TGTGCCAGCAAGTCCGGACTAGCGGGAGGGGCCCAGTACTTC.